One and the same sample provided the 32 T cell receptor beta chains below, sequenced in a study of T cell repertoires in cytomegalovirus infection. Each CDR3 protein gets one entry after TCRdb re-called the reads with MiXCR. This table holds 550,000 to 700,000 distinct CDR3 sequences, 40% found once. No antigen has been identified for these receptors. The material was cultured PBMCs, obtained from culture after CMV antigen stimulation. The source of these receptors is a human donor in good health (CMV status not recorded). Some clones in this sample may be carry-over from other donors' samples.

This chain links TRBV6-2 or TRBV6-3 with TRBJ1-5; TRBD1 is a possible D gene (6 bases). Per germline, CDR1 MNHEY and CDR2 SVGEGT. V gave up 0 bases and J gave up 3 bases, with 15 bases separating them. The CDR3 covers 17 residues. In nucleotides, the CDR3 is TGTGCCAGCAGTTACTCGGTTCGCAGGGGAAACAATCAGCCCCAGCATTTT. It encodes CASSYSVRRGNNQPQHF.

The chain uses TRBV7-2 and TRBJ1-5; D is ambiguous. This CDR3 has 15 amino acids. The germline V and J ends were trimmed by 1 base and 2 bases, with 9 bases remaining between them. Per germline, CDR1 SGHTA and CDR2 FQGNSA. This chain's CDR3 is CASSLESSRNQPQHF. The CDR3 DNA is TGTGCCAGCAGCTTAGAAAGTTCTCGCAATCAGCCCCAGCATTTT.

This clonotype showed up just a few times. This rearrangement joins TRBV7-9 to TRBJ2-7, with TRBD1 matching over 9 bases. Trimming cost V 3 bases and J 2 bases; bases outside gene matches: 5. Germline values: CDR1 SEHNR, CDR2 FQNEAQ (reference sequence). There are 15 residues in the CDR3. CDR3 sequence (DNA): TGTGCCAGCAGCTTCCCCGGGACAGGGACCTACGAGCAGTACTTC. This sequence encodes CASSFPGTGTYEQYF.

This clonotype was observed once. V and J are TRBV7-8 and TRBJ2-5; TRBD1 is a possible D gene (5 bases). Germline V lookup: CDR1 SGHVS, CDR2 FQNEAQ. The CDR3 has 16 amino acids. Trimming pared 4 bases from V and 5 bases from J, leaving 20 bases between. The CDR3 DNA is TGTGCCAGCAGCTACCACAGGATCAAGCCTTCGGAGACCCAGTACTTC. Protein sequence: CASSYHRIKPSETQYF.

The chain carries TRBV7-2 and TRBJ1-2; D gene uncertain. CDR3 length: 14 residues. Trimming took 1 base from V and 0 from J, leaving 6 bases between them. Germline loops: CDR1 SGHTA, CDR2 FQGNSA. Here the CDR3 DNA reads TGTGCCAGCAGCTTAGACGGATCTAACTATGGCTACACCTTC. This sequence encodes CASSLDGSNYGYTF.

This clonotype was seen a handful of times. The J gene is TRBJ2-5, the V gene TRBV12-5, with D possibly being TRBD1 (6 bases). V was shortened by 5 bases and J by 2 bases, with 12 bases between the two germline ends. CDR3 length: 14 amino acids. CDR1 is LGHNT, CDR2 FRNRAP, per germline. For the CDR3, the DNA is TGTGCTAGTGGTCCGGGACAAAGACAAGAGACCCAGTACTTC. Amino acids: CASGPGQRQETQYF.

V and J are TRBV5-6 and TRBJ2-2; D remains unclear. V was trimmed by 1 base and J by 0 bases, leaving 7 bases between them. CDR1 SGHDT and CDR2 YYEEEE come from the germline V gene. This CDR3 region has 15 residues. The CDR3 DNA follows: TGTGCCAGCAGCTTGAGGGAAGCGAACACCGGGGAGCTGTTTTTT. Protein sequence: CASSLREANTGELFF.

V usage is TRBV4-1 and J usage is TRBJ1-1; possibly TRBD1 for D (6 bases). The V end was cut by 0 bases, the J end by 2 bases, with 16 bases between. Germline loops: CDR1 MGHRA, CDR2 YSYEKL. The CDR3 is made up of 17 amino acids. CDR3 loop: CASSQDSGRTVNTEAFF. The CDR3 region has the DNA TGCGCCAGCAGCCAAGATAGTGGTAGGACAGTAAACACTGAAGCTTTCTTT.

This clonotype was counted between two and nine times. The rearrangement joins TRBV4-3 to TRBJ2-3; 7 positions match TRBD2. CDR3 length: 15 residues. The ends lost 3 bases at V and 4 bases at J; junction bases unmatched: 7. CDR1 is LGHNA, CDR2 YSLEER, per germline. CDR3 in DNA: TGCGCCAGCAGCCACACCTTGGGGGGGGCAGATACGCAGTATTTT. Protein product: CASSHTLGGADTQYF.

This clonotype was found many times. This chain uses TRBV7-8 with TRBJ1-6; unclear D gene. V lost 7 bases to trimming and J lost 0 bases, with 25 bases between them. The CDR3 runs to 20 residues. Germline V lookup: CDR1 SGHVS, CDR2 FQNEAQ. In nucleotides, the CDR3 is TGTGCCAGCACCCCCCCCAGCAATAGGCCACCGAGCTCCTATAATTCACCCCTCCACTTT. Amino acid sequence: CASTPPSNRPPSSYNSPLHF.

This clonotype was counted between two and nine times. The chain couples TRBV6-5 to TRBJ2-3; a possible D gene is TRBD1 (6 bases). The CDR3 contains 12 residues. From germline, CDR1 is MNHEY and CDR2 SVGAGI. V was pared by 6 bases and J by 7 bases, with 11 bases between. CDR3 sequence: CASSQQGHTQYF. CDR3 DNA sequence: TGTGCCAGCAGCCAACAGGGACATACGCAGTATTTT.

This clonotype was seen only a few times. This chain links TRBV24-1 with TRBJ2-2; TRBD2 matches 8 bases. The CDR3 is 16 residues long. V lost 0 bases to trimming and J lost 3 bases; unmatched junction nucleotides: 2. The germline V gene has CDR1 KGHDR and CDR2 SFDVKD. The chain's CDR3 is CATSDLRRGDTGELFF. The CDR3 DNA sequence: TGTGCCACCAGTGATTTGCGGCGGGGGGACACCGGGGAGCTGTTTTTT.

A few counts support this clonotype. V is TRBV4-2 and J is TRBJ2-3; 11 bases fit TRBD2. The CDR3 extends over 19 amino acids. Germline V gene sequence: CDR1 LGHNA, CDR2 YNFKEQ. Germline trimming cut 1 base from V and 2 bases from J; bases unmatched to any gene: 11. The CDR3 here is CASSQVFLAGGANTDTQYF. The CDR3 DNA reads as TGTGCCAGCAGCCAAGTTTTTCTAGCGGGGGGCGCCAACACAGATACGCAGTATTTT.

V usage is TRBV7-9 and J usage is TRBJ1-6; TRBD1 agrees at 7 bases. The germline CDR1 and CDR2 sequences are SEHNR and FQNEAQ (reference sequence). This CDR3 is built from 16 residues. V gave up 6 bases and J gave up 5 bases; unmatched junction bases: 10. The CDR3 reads CASSLGSGTDNSPLHF. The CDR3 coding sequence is TGTGCCAGCAGTCTCGGGTCCGGGACAGATAATTCACCCCTCCACTTT.

The CDR3 DNA follows: TGTGCCAGCAGCTTAGTTGTATCGGCGGTCAACACTGAAGCTTTCTTT. Its translation is CASSLVVSAVNTEAFF. J is TRBJ1-1 and V is TRBV7-8; D gene ambiguous. Trimming took off 1 base at V and 2 bases at J, with 14 bases between the two ends. Germline CDR1 reads SGHVS; CDR2 reads FQNEAQ. The CDR3 is 16 amino acids.

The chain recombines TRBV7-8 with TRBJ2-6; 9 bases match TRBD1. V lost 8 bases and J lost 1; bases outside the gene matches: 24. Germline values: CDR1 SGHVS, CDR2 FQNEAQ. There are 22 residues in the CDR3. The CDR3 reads CASGTLAKAPGTGKSGANVLTF. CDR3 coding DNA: TGTGCCAGCGGCACCCTCGCTAAGGCCCCCGGGACAGGGAAGTCTGGGGCCAACGTCCTGACTTTC.

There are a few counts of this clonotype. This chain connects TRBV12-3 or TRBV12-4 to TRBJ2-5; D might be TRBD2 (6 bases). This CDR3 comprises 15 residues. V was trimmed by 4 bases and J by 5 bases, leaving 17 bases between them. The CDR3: CASSSPGRRGETQYF. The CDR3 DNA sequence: TGTGCCAGCAGTTCTCCGGGCCGCCGGGGGGAGACCCAGTACTTC.

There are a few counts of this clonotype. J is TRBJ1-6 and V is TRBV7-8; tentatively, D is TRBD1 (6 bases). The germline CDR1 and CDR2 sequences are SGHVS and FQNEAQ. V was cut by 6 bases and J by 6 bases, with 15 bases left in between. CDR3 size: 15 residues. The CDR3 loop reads CASSWTAQANSPLHF. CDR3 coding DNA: TGTGCCAGCAGTTGGACAGCGCAAGCTAATTCACCCCTCCACTTT.

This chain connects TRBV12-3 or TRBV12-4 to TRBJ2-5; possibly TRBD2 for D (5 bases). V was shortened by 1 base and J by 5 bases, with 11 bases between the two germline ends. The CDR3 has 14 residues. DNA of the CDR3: TGTGCCAGCAGTTTAGATTTGTCGGGGGAGACCCAGTACTTC. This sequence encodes CASSLDLSGETQYF.

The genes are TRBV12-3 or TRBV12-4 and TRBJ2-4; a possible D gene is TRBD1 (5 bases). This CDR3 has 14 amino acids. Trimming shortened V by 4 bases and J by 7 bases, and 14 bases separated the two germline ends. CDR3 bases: TGTGCCAGCAGTTATGGGCGTGGGGCTAACATTCAGTACTTC. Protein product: CASSYGRGANIQYF.

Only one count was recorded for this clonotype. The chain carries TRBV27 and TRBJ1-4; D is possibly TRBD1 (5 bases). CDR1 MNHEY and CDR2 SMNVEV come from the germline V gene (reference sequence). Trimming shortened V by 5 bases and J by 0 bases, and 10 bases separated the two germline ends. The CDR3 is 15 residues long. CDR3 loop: CASSPSTATNEKLFF. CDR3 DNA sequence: TGTGCCAGCAGTCCGTCGACAGCAACTAATGAAAAACTGTTTTTT.

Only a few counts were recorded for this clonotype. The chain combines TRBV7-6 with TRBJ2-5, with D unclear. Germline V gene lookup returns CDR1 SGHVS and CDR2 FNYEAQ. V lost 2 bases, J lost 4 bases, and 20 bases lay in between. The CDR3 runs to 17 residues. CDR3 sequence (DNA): TGTGCCAGCAGCTTATTTCCGTCGTCGGGTCGGCGAGAGACCCAGTACTTC. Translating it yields CASSLFPSSGRRETQYF.

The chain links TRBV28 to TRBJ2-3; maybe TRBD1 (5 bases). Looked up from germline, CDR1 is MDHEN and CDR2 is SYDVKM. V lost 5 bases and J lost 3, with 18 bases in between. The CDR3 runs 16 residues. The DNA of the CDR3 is TGTGCCAGCAGTCCTCGGCAGGGAAAAAAAACAGATACGCAGTATTTT. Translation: CASSPRQGKKTDTQYF. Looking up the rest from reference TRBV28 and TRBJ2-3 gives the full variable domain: DVKVTQSSRYLVKRTGEKVFLECVQDMDHENMFWYRQDPGLGLRLIYFSYDVKMKEKGDIPEGYSVSREKKERFSLILESASTNQTSMYLCASSPRQGKKTDTQYFGPGTRLTVL.

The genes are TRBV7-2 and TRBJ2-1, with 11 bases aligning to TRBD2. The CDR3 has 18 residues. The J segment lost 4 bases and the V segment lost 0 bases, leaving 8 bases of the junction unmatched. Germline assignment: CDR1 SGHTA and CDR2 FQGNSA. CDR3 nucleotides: TGTGCCAGCAGCTTAGCGGCTGGGACTAGCGGAAGATACAATGAGCAGTTCTTC. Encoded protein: CASSLAAGTSGRYNEQFF.

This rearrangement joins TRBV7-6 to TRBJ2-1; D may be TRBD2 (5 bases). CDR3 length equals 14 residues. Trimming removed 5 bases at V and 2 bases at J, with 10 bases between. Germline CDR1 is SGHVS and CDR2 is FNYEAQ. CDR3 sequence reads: CASSARTAYNEQFF. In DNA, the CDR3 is TGTGCCAGCAGCGCTAGGACTGCCTACAATGAGCAGTTCTTC.

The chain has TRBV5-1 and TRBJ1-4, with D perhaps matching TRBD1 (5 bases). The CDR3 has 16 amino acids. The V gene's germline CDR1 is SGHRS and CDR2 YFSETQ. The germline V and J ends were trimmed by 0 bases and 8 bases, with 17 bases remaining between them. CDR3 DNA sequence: TGCGCCAGCAGCTTGGTACCGGAGGGGAGCGGGGAAAAACTGTTTTTT. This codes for CASSLVPEGSGEKLFF. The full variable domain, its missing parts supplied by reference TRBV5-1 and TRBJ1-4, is KAGVTQTPRYLIKTRGQQVTLSCSPISGHRSVSWYQQTPGQGLQFLFEYFSETQRNKGNFPGRFSGRQFSNSRSEMNVSTLELGDSALYLCASSLVPEGSGEKLFFGSGTQLSVL.

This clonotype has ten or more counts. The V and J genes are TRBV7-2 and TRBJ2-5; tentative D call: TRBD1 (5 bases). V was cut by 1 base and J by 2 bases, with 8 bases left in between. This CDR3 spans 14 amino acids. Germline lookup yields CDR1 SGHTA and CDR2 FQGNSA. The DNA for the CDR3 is TGTGCCAGCAGCTTAGTTACAGGTCAAGAGACCCAGTACTTC. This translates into CASSLVTGQETQYF.

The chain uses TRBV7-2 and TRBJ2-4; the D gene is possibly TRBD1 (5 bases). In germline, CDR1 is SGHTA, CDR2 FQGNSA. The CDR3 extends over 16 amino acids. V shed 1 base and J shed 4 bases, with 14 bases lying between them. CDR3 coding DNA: TGTGCCAGCAGCTTAGTTGGCCAGGGCTCTAAAAACATTCAGTACTTC. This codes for CASSLVGQGSKNIQYF.

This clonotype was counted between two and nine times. The CDR3 bases are TGTGCCAGCAGCTTCGCTAGCGGGGCTTTTAGCACAGATACGCAGTATTTT. Protein product: CASSFASGAFSTDTQYF. The chain links TRBV11-2 to TRBJ2-3, with 9 positions matching TRBD2. The germline gives CDR1 SGHAT, CDR2 FQNNGV. The trim removed 3 bases at V and 0 bases at J, leaving 7 bases unmatched. This CDR3 is 17 amino acids long. Full variable domain (outside the CDR3, taken from reference TRBV11-2 and TRBJ2-3): EAGVAQSPRYKIIEKRQSVAFWCNPISGHATLYWYQQILGQGPKLLIQFQNNGVVDDSQLPKDRFSAERLKGVDSTLKIQPAKLEDSAVYLCASSFASGAFSTDTQYFGPGTRLTVL.

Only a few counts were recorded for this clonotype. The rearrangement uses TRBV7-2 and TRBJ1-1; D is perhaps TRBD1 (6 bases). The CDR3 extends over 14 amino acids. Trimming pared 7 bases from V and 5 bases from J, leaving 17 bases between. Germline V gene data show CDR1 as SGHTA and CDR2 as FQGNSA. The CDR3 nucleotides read TGTGCCAGCAACACCCAGCAGGGGTTGACTGAAGCTTTCTTT. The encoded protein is CASNTQQGLTEAFF.

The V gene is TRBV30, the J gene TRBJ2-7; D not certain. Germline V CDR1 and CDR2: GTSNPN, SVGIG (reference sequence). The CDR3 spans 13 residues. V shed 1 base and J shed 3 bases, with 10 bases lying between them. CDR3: CAWSARAIYEQYF. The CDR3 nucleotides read TGTGCCTGGAGTGCTCGGGCCATCTACGAGCAGTACTTC.

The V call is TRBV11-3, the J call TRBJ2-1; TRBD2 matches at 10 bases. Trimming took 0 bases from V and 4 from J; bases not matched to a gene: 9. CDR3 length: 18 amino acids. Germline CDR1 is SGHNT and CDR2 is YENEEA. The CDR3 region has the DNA TGTGCCAGCAGCTTAGATCGGGCAGCGGGAGGGAATTACAATGAGCAGTTCTTC. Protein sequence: CASSLDRAAGGNYNEQFF.